The clone carrying this TCR beta chain was picked up a small number of times. With a J-beta primer mix and a sample-barcoded 5' primer, a second PCR ran roughly 6 to 11 cycles. MiXCR was run by TCRdb on the 5' RACE reads, yielding one entry per CDR3 protein. The sample has some 760,000 distinct CDR3 sequences, just under 25% seen once. The sample comes from a study of blood T cells in healthy people across ages. The CDR3 runs to 16 residues. Germline V gene sequence: CDR1 MDHEN, CDR2 SYDVKM. The V end lost 2 bases, the J end lost 0 bases, and 11 bases lay between the germline ends. The sample was also linked to a second study, of T cells of mothers and their children.

This clonotype was obtained from a boy aged 5-17 years in good health. J is TRBJ1-3 and V is TRBV28; D is possibly TRBD1 (5 bases). The specimen sequenced was blood. The CDR3 DNA is TGTGCCAGCAGTTTAGGGACCGCCATCTCTGGAAACACCATATATTTT. It yields the protein CASSLGTAISGNTIYF.